This T cell receptor beta chain was identified in a study of tumor-infiltrating lymphocytes in primary liver carcinoma (dated by TCRdb to 2015 to 2018). Notes on the research overall: Between late 2015 and early 2016, 5 or 6 patients in China with histopathologically diagnosed primary liver carcinoma had their tumors surgically resected. Of the five patients, three men and two women aged 30 to 69 years, four had hepatocellular carcinoma and one had combined HCC and intrahepatic cholangiocarcinoma. The tumors of the five patients were staged as T1-T3 N0M0, with maximum diameters ranging from about 4 to 11 cm. Roughly 3.5 to 8 million productive TCRbeta reads were obtained per sample, and no significant difference in read depth was found between tissue types. For each liver tumor, the study sampled five regions along with adjacent normal tissue and blood, and applied TCRbeta repertoire sequencing, expression microarrays and whole-exome sequencing. A total of approximately 35 specimens from 5 patients, comprising roughly 25 tumor regions, 5 adjacent noncancerous liver tissues and 5 peripheral blood samples, were covered by TCRbeta repertoire sequencing. Reproducibility between technical replicate repertoires was high, with correlation coefficients above 0.95 and mean shared-clone rates approximately 0.91. The study at large found these results: The top 250 clones accounted for a significantly greater share of the repertoire in tumors than in blood (p = 0.039). Comparison of CD4+ and CD8+ T cell repertoires was precluded by the use of bulk unsorted samples. Pairs of tumor regions showed greater repertoire overlap (mean around 36%) than tumor-adjacent pairs (roughly 17%) or tumor-blood pairs (around 15%), which is consistent with antigen-driven expansion. With just a few patients in the study, the authors point out that the findings should be validated in a larger study. Because only the TCR beta chain was sequenced and unpaired alpha chains were not captured, true repertoire diversity is likely underestimated.

Blood RNA was extracted from unsorted whole blood using TRIzol reagent, and germline DNA was obtained with the DNeasy Blood & Tissue kit. At the time of sampling, the patients were treatment-naive and had chronic HBV infection. About 4 milliliters of peripheral blood were collected into K2EDTA tubes before surgery. CDR1 and CDR2 are drawn from the germline V gene: SGHDT, YYEEEE. CDR3 length: 15 amino acids, cysteine to phenylalanine. Only the CDR3 portion is preserved as DNA: 45 bases, with reading frame beginning at the first base. As concerns this clonotype: The specificity of this receptor is unknown. A junction boundary mismatches the germline segment, possibly from a read error.

Starting from 450 to 500 ng total RNA, TCRbeta-specific cDNA was produced by reverse transcription with a constant-region primer and ProtoScript II reverse transcriptase. TCRbeta libraries were built with three nested multiplex PCR rounds, a slightly modified ARM-PCR procedure. Each of the first two PCR rounds ran for approximately 9 cycles and used multiplex TRBV1-TRBV30 forward primers together with a Cbeta reverse primer. Sample barcodes and Illumina adapters were added in a final 25-cycle PCR with Deep VentR polymerase. Amplicons of 200-500 bp were gel-purified with a QIAquick gel extraction kit before sequencing. The TCRbeta amplicons were sequenced with 250-bp paired-end reads on an Illumina HiSeq 2500. In the authors' own workflow: To recover full CDR3 sequences, reads were quality-trimmed using Trimmomatic v0.33 and paired reads were then merged using FLASH v1.2.11. V, D and J germline segments were assigned to the rearranged TCRbeta sequences using MiGEC v1.2.1b. Clonotype statistics, along with Shannon-Wiener diversity indices, were calculated using VDJtools v1.0.0. To cut down on sampling bias, every analysis after diversity analysis relied on just the 250 most abundant clonotypes from each sample. TCRdb reworked the public reads: Q25 trimming with fastp, MiXCR clone assembly, productive beta chains retained. Every distinct CDR3 protein forms one entry, paired with its most common genes and DNA. TCRdb's processing, not the authors', yielded these V and J calls. Present in this sample are about 200,000 distinct CDR3 sequences, about two thirds of which were seen just once. Of the sample, roughly 7% is held by the ten largest clones.

The TCR was taken from a woman aged 55-69 years with primary liver carcinoma and hepatitis B virus infection. Sequenced material: peripheral blood. This receptor chain uses TRBV5-6 and TRBJ2-7, with 8 central nucleotides matching TRBD2. The CDR3 in this case is CASGLFELAVYEQYF. At the DNA level, the sequence is TGTGCCAGCGGCTTGTTTGAACTAGCGGTCTACGAGCAGTACTTC.